This T cell receptor beta chain came from a study of blood T cells in healthy people across ages. Of note for this clonotype: The antigen remains unidentified.

The CDR3 is 13 amino acids. V was trimmed by 8 bases and J by 5 bases, leaving 13 bases between them. The study, taken as a whole, reports: Estimates of total diversity, which came from one million sequenced T cells, were considered to be underestimates. Per million T cells, the diversity of TCR beta decreased roughly linearly as age advanced.

Each sample provided at least 6 micrograms of extracted total RNA. Alongside a J-beta primer mix, a sample-barcoded 5' primer served in a second PCR lasting 7 to 11 cycles. MiXCR, applied by TCRdb to the 5' RACE reads, yields one record per CDR3 protein. The sample has about 720,000 distinct CDR3 sequences; 22% are singletons. The chain couples TRBV12-3 or TRBV12-4 to TRBJ1-5, with D perhaps matching TRBD1 (5 bases). Source material: blood. The sequence was collected from a man aged 65-85 years in good health. The chain's CDR3 is CASRGGDYQPQHF. Here the CDR3 DNA reads TGTGCCAGCCGGGGGGGGGACTATCAGCCCCAGCATTTT.